Listed below are T cell receptor beta chains from one sample, sequenced in a study of T-cell reconstitution after alpha-beta-depleted transplantation in children. TCRdb reanalysed the PCR reads using MiXCR and keeps one entry per CDR3 protein. The sample lists fewer than 1 million distinct CDR3 sequences; about 16% were seen once. The starting material was PBMCs, mostly from graft donor cells, obtained 360 days after TCRalphabeta/CD19-depleted stem cell transplant. These receptor sequences come from a male patient aged 10 to 17 who had a stem cell transplant for acute lymphoblastic leukemia, so the T cells may come from the graft donor. Each CDR3 is given with its conserved first and last residue. Fields, in order: D gene, J gene, clone size, V gene, CDR3 protein, CDR3 DNA. A D gene is named only where the DNA matches it firmly. Expanded clones are given a class, and other clones once, few, many or no size at all.

>-|TRBJ2-1|few|TRBV9
CASSVGLNPSSYNEQFF
TGTGCCAGCAGCGTGGGGTTGAACCCGAGCTCCTACAATGAGCAGTTCTTC
>TRBD2|TRBJ2-3|-|TRBV19
CASSIGASGSADTQYF
TGTGCCAGTAGTATCGGGGCTAGCGGGAGTGCAGATACGCAGTATTTT
>-|TRBJ1-4|-|TRBV6-5
CASSYSYGRDEKLFF
TGTGCCAGCAGTTACTCGTATGGCAGGGATGAAAAACTGTTTTTT
>TRBD2|TRBJ2-5|few|TRBV7-8
CASQGGGGQETQYF
TGTGCCAGCCAAGGCGGGGGGGGTCAAGAGACCCAGTACTTC
>TRBD1|TRBJ2-3|few|TRBV20-1
CSLRDRVTDTQYF
TGCAGCTTGAGGGACAGGGTGACAGATACGCAGTATTTT
>-|TRBJ1-5|few|TRBV6-1
CASRAPDSNQPQHF
TGTGCCAGCCGGGCACCTGATAGCAATCAGCCCCAGCATTTT
>-|TRBJ1-2|-|TRBV5-1
CASSPSIGGYTF
TGCGCCAGCAGCCCTTCGATTGGGGGCTACACCTTC
>-|TRBJ1-6|-|TRBV5-1
CASSQEGRDSPLHF
TGCGCCAGCAGCCAGGAGGGTAGGGATTCACCCCTCCACTTT
>TRBD1|TRBJ2-6|-|TRBV24-1
CATEAGGAGANVLTF
TGTGCCACGGAGGCAGGGGGCGCTGGGGCCAACGTCCTGACTTTC
>TRBD2|TRBJ2-1|many|TRBV5-6
CASSPPGSGGQFF
TGTGCCAGCAGCCCGCCGGGAAGCGGGGGGCAGTTCTTC
>TRBD2|TRBJ2-1|-|TRBV4-1
CASSQGRGGAYNEQFF
TGCGCCAGCAGCCAAGGACGCGGGGGGGCCTACAATGAGCAGTTCTTC
>-|TRBJ1-4|-|TRBV5-1
CASSYLGGEKLFF
TGCGCCAGCAGTTATTTGGGCGGTGAAAAACTGTTTTTT
>-|TRBJ1-1|-|TRBV29-1
CSVVIWGTEAFF
TGCAGCGTTGTAATCTGGGGGACCGAAGCTTTCTTT
>-|TRBJ2-1|-|TRBV15
CATSKRSSYNEQFF
TGTGCCACCAGTAAGCGGAGCTCCTACAATGAGCAGTTCTTC
>-|TRBJ2-3|few|TRBV27
CASSLLRAVTDTQYF
TGTGCCAGCAGTTTGTTGCGAGCGGTCACAGATACGCAGTATTTT
>TRBD1|TRBJ2-2|many|TRBV24-1
CATSRQGSGELFF
TGTGCCACCAGTCGACAGGGTTCCGGGGAGCTGTTTTTT
>-|TRBJ1-4|-|TRBV24-1
CATSDPVSTNEKLFF
TGTGCCACCAGTGACCCGGTCTCAACTAATGAAAAACTGTTTTTT
>-|TRBJ2-6|-|TRBV19
CASSDRIQESGANVLTF
TGTGCCAGTAGTGACCGGATACAGGAGTCTGGGGCCAACGTCCTGACTTTC
>-|TRBJ2-1|few|TRBV20-1
CSARVRAGAEQFF
TGCAGTGCTAGAGTACGAGCGGGTGCTGAGCAGTTCTTC
>TRBD1|TRBJ2-7|many|TRBV20-1
CSARDRGPEEQYF
TGCAGTGCTAGGGACAGGGGGCCAGAAGAGCAGTACTTC
>-|TRBJ2-2|few|TRBV5-1
CASSLRDYPNTGELFF
TGCGCCAGCAGCTTGAGAGACTACCCTAACACCGGGGAGCTGTTTTTT
>-|TRBJ2-5|many|TRBV10-3
CAISELQNQETQYF
TGTGCCATCAGTGAGCTCCAGAACCAAGAGACCCAGTACTTC
>TRBD2|TRBJ2-1|many|TRBV12-3/TRBV12-4
CASRGGSSYNEQFF
TGTGCCAGCAGGGGGGGGAGCTCCTACAATGAGCAGTTCTTC
>-|TRBJ2-4|-|TRBV7-6
CASSLGPVAKNIQYF
TGTGCCAGCAGCTTAGGGCCCGTAGCCAAAAACATTCAGTACTTC
>-|TRBJ2-1|few|TRBV11-2
CASSPPPSSYNEQFF
TGTGCCAGCAGCCCCCCCCCCAGCTCCTACAATGAGCAGTTCTTC
>-|TRBJ1-5|-|TRBV4-2
CASSQEQGSDLPQHF
TGTGCCAGCAGCCAGGAACAGGGAAGCGATCTGCCCCAGCATTTT
>TRBD2|TRBJ2-5|few|TRBV7-9
CASSFRTSVVGETQYF
TGTGCCAGCAGCTTCCGGACTAGCGTTGTGGGAGAGACCCAGTACTTC
>-|TRBJ2-5|-|TRBV11-2
CASSAHASGETQYF
TGTGCCAGCAGCGCCCACGCTTCCGGGGAGACCCAGTACTTC
>TRBD2|TRBJ2-3|few|TRBV4-1
CASSQVGTSIDTQYF
TGCGCCAGCAGCCAAGTTGGGACTAGTATAGATACGCAGTATTTT
>TRBD2|TRBJ2-2|few|TRBV5-1
CASSPTSGHTGELFF
TGCGCCAGCAGCCCAACTAGCGGTCACACCGGGGAGCTGTTTTTT
>TRBD2|TRBJ2-1|many|TRBV7-9
CASSSILSGSGNEQFF
TGTGCCAGCAGCTCGATCCTTAGCGGGAGCGGCAATGAGCAGTTCTTC
>-|TRBJ2-1|-|TRBV25-1
CASSEFSGSYNEQFF
TGTGCCAGCAGTGAATTTAGCGGCTCCTACAATGAGCAGTTCTTC
>-|TRBJ2-6|few|TRBV12-3/TRBV12-4
CASSPQVSGANVLTF
TGTGCCAGCAGCCCACAGGTCTCTGGGGCCAACGTCCTGACTTTC
>-|TRBJ2-7|-|TRBV12-5
CASGLTPGTSLAPFYEQYF
TGTGCTAGTGGTTTGACCCCCGGGACGAGCCTAGCGCCTTTTTACGAGCAGTACTTC
>-|TRBJ2-1|-|TRBV5-5
CASRTVKHSYNEQFF
TGTGCCAGCAGGACAGTGAAGCACTCCTACAATGAGCAGTTCTTC
>-|TRBJ2-7|many|TRBV5-1
CASSSDAYYEQYF
TGCGCCAGCAGCTCCGACGCATACTACGAGCAGTACTTC
>-|TRBJ2-6|-|TRBV9
CASSVGTGANVLTF
TGTGCCAGCAGCGTAGGGACTGGGGCCAACGTCCTGACTTTC
>-|TRBJ2-1|few|TRBV20-1
CSARDWRGERVGNEQFF
TGCAGTGCTAGAGATTGGCGTGGGGAGAGAGTGGGCAATGAGCAGTTCTTC
>-|TRBJ1-2|-|TRBV5-1
CASSLAMGSYGYTF
TGCGCCAGCAGCTTGGCCATGGGCAGCTATGGCTACACCTTC
>TRBD2|TRBJ2-1|-|TRBV2
CASILGAGLDNEQFF
TGTGCCAGCATCCTAGGAGCGGGATTAGACAATGAGCAGTTCTTC